The 6 T cell receptor beta chains below all came from one sample that was sequenced in a study of CD8+CD57+ T cells in acquired aplastic anemia. Profiling that covered TCR beta VDJ and CDR3 relied on genomic DNA as its template. Via MiXCR, TCRdb re-called the reads, giving one row per CDR3 protein. Of over 250,000 distinct CDR3 sequences listed, under 65% are singletons. Patients included in sequencing had previously demonstrated CD8+CD57+ cell expansion by flow cytometry. The specimen was sorted CD4+, CD8+, or CD8+CD57+ T cells (not recorded which) from PBMCs. The source of these receptors is a human donor with aplastic anemia.

V and J are TRBV19 and TRBJ2-2; TRBD1 agrees at 8 bases. The CDR3 consists of 13 residues. V shed 11 bases and J 4 bases; nucleotides not matched to a gene: 6. Germline lookup yields CDR1 LNHDA and CDR2 SQIVND (reference sequence). The CDR3 reads CAGRDRGTGELFF. The CDR3 DNA reads as TGTGCCGGCCGAGACAGGGGCACCGGGGAGCTGTTTTTT.

J is TRBJ2-7 and V is TRBV10-1, with 9 bases lining up with TRBD1. Germline assignment: CDR1 WNHNN and CDR2 SYGVQD (reference sequence). This CDR3 comprises 15 residues. Losses at the gene ends were 3 bases for V and 2 bases for J; bases not matched to a gene: 5. Written as DNA, the CDR3 is TGCGCCAGCAGTGACCTTCGGACAGGGGCCTACGAGCAGTACTTC. Its translation: CASSDLRTGAYEQYF.

The rearrangement links TRBV19 to TRBJ1-2; perhaps TRBD1 as D (5 bases). CDR3 size: 13 residues. Germline values: CDR1 LNHDA, CDR2 SQIVND (reference sequence). The ends were cut back, 5 bases at V and 3 bases at J, with 10 bases in the middle. This CDR3 reads CASSESGHYGYTF. In DNA, the CDR3 is TGTGCCAGTAGTGAGTCAGGGCACTATGGCTACACCTTC.

This clonotype has a handful of counts. V usage is TRBV7-8 and J usage is TRBJ2-7; 8 bases align to TRBD2. Germline V gene sequence: CDR1 SGHVS, CDR2 FQNEAQ. V shed 4 bases, J shed 4 bases, and the junction held 6 bases outside the gene matches. This CDR3 spans 14 amino acids. CDR3 amino acids: CASSSPRLAYEQYF. The CDR3 DNA follows: TGTGCCAGCAGCTCCCCGCGACTAGCGTACGAGCAGTACTTC.

This rearrangement joins TRBV10-1 to TRBJ2-1; a weak D match, TRBD1 (6 bases). CDR1 WNHNN and CDR2 SYGVQD come from the germline V gene (reference sequence). Trimming took 3 bases from V and 3 from J, leaving 15 bases between them. The CDR3 loop spans 16 amino acids. The CDR3 region is CASSDQQGSNYNEQFF. For the CDR3, the DNA is TGCGCCAGCAGTGACCAACAGGGATCGAACTACAATGAGCAGTTCTTC.

There are many counts of this clonotype. This chain joins TRBV20-1 and TRBJ2-3, with TRBD1 identical over 9 bases. After removal of 5 bases from V and 4 bases from J, the junction contained 10 bases not matched to a gene. The CDR3 length is 15 residues. Germline V gene sequence: CDR1 DFQATT, CDR2 SNEGSKA (reference sequence). In DNA form, the CDR3 reads TGCAGTGCTGTTGCCGGGACAGGGCAAGCAGATACGCAGTATTTT. It is translated as CSAVAGTGQADTQYF.